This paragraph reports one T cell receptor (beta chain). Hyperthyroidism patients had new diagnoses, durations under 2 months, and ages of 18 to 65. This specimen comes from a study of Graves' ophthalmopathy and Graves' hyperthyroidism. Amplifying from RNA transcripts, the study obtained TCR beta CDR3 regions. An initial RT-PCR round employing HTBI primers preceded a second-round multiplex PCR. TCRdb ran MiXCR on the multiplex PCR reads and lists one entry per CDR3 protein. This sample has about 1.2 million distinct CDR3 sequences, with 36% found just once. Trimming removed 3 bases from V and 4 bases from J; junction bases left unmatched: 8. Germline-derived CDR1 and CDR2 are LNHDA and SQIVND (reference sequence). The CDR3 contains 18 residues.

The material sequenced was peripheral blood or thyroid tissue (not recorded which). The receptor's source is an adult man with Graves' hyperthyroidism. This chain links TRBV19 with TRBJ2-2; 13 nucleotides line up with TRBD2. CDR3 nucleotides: TGTGCCAGTAGTATCCAGCAAGGGACTAGCGGGACCACCGGGGAGCTGTTTTTT. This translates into CASSIQQGTSGTTGELFF.